Below, 26 T cell receptor beta chains from the same sample are listed, as sequenced in a study of blood T cell repertoires in COVID-19. Here immunoSEQ multiplex PCR was the method, and the copy in TCRdb shows in-frame clones only, minus some. Of 180,000 or so clones listed, approximately 80% are singletons. The sequenced sample was PBMCs or T cells enriched from blood (not recorded which). Receptors originate from a man aged 55 to 69 who had been exposed to COVID-19.

The J gene is TRBJ1-4, the V gene TRBV3-1 (or the pseudogene TRBV3-2), with D possibly matching TRBD1 (5 bases). The CDR3 length is 13 residues. Germline CDR1 LGHDT, CDR2 YNNKEL (reference sequence). V was cut by 10 bases and J by 10 bases, with 19 bases left in between. The CDR3 DNA reads TGTGCCACAGGGCGTCGAGCAGAAGGAAAACTGTTTTTT. This encodes CATGRRAEGKLFF.

The chain links TRBV5-1 to TRBJ2-1; 8 nucleotides align to TRBD1. CDR3 length equals 16 residues. V shed 3 bases and J 0 bases; nucleotides not matched to a gene: 5. CDR1 is SGHRS and CDR2 is YFSETQ in the germline V gene. The CDR3 loop is CASSYDGTGSYNEQFF. In DNA, the CDR3 is TGCGCCAGCAGCTACGACGGGACAGGCTCCTACAATGAGCAGTTCTTC.

The chain combines TRBV27 with TRBJ2-7; D remains unclear. The length of the CDR3 is 14 residues. Looked up from germline, CDR1 is MNHEY and CDR2 is SMNVEV (reference sequence). Deletions cut 5 bases from V and 0 bases from J, with 11 bases between. CDR3 in DNA: TGTGCCAGCAGTACCACGTTCAGCTCCTACGAGCAGTACTTC. Protein: CASSTTFSSYEQYF.

CDR3 nucleotide sequence: TGTGCCAGCAGCCCCCGAGGGGGAACCTATGGCTACACCTTC. Translation: CASSPRGGTYGYTF. The V call is TRBV7-9, the J call TRBJ1-2; possible D gene TRBD1, 6 bases. CDR1 is SEHNR and CDR2 is FQNEAQ in the germline V gene (reference sequence). CDR3 size: 14 residues. Between the trimmed V and J ends, which lost 5 bases and 4 bases, there was a span of 14 bases.

The CDR3 loop reads CAWSRQGLDGYTF. The CDR3 bases are TGTGCCTGGAGTAGACAGGGCCTGGATGGCTACACCTTC. The J gene is TRBJ1-2, the V gene TRBV30, with TRBD1 identical over 7 bases. V lost 2 bases to trimming and J lost 6 bases; unmatched junction nucleotides: 6. The germline V gene has CDR1 GTSNPN and CDR2 SVGIG (reference sequence). There are 13 residues in the CDR3. The full variable domain, its missing parts supplied by reference TRBV30 and TRBJ1-2, is SQTIHQWPATLVQPVGSPLSLECTVEGTSNPNLYWYRQAAGRGLQLLFYSVGIGQISSEVPQNLSASRPQDRQFILSSKKLLLSDSGFYLCAWSRQGLDGYTFGSGTRLTVV.

The table lists this clone with a few counts. V usage is TRBV4-3 and J usage is TRBJ1-2; D call uncertain. Between the trimmed V and J ends, which lost 0 bases and 7 bases, there was a span of 6 bases. The CDR3 consists of 12 residues. Germline lookup yields CDR1 LGHNA and CDR2 YSLEER. The CDR3 bases are TGCGCCAGCAGCCAAGATTTCAGTGGCTACACCTTC. It specifies CASSQDFSGYTF.

The chain joins TRBV6-5 to TRBJ2-1; 7 nucleotides align to TRBD2. The J segment lost 3 bases and the V segment lost 2 bases, leaving 7 bases of the junction unmatched. The CDR3 spans 16 residues. Germline values: CDR1 MNHEY, CDR2 SVGAGI. CDR3 DNA: TGTGCCAGCAGTTACCCCAGCGGGATGAGCTACAATGAGCAGTTCTTC. Translating gives CASSYPSGMSYNEQFF.

The chain links TRBV2 to TRBJ2-6; 7 nucleotides match TRBD1. V lost 6 bases, J lost 0 bases, and 8 bases stayed unmatched. Germline CDR1 and CDR2: SNHLY and FYNNEI. The CDR3 has 17 residues. The CDR3 DNA sequence: TGTGCCAGCAGGGCGGACAGGTTACCCTCTGGGGCCAACGTCCTGACTTTC. As protein: CASRADRLPSGANVLTF. Full variable domain (rest looked up from reference TRBV2 and TRBJ2-6): EPEVTQTPSHQVTQMGQEVILRCVPISNHLYFYWYRQILGQKVEFLVSFYNNEISEKSEIFDDQFSVERPDGSNFTLKIRSTKLEDSAMYFCASRADRLPSGANVLTFGAGSRLTVL.

J is TRBJ2-3 and V is TRBV4-3, with TRBD2 identical over 7 bases. The CDR3 loop spans 16 amino acids. The junction had 7 bases not matched to a gene; V was cut back by 0 bases and J by 4 bases. Germline CDR1 and CDR2: LGHNA and YSLEER. CDR3 amino acids: CASSQDGGGSADTQYF. In DNA form, the CDR3 reads TGCGCCAGCAGCCAAGATGGCGGCGGGAGCGCAGATACGCAGTATTTT.

The chain combines TRBV7-3 with TRBJ1-1, with TRBD1 identical over 9 bases. With V trimmed by 2 bases and J by 1 base, 8 bases remained unmatched. From germline, CDR1 is SGHTA and CDR2 FQGTGA. CDR3 length: 17 residues. The CDR3 DNA follows: TGTGCCAGCAGCTTAGTTGGGCGGGACAGGGCGAACACTGAAGCTTTCTTT. This gives the protein CASSLVGRDRANTEAFF.

The chain uses TRBV5-1 and TRBJ2-1; D unresolved. Trimming removed 4 bases at V and 5 bases at J, with 7 bases between. The length of the CDR3 is 12 residues. Per the germline V gene, CDR1 is SGHRS and CDR2 is YFSETQ. Here the CDR3 DNA reads TGCGCCAGCAGCAATGACAACAATGAGCAGTTCTTC. As protein: CASSNDNNEQFF.

The gene calls are TRBV30 and TRBJ1-1; TRBD1 aligns across 7 bases. There are 12 residues in the CDR3. J was trimmed by 3 bases and V by 8 bases; bases with no gene match: 6. Germline V gives CDR1 GTSNPN, CDR2 SVGIG (reference sequence). CDR3 loop: CARQGPHTEAFF. DNA for the CDR3: TGTGCCCGACAGGGACCACACACTGAAGCTTTCTTT.

The chain recombines TRBV11-2 with TRBJ2-1; 10 positions agree with TRBD2. The CDR3 has 17 residues. Germline trimming cut 1 base from V and 8 bases from J; bases unmatched to any gene: 11. CDR1 is SGHAT, CDR2 FQNNGV, per germline. CDR3 loop: CASSLVSGLAGVYEQFF. The CDR3, as DNA: TGTGCCAGCAGCTTAGTGAGTGGGCTAGCGGGAGTCTATGAGCAGTTCTTC.

In its sample, this clone was seen many times. V is TRBV30 and J is TRBJ2-7, with 8 bases matching TRBD1. The V segment lost 8 bases and the J segment 2 bases; nucleotides outside the gene matches: 5. Germline V CDR1 and CDR2: GTSNPN, SVGIG (reference sequence). The CDR3 loop spans 12 amino acids. CDR3 coding DNA: TGTGCCACGGACAGGGTTACCTACGAGCAGTACTTC. Amino acid sequence: CATDRVTYEQYF.

V usage is TRBV6-5 and J usage is TRBJ2-3, with 8 bases matching TRBD2. This CDR3 contains 15 residues. V lost 5 bases and J lost 0; bases outside the gene matches: 4. Germline CDR1 is MNHEY and CDR2 is SVGAGI. In nucleotides, the CDR3 is TGTGCCAGCAGTCGACTAGCGCCAAGCACAGATACGCAGTATTTT. Translation gives CASSRLAPSTDTQYF.

The V call is TRBV3-1 (or the pseudogene TRBV3-2), the J call TRBJ2-3, with TRBD2 matching over 9 bases. The CDR3 loop spans 17 amino acids. The germline CDR1 and CDR2 sequences are LGHDT and YNNKEL (reference sequence). V dropped 4 bases and J dropped 2; count of bases not matched to a gene: 10. CDR3 coding DNA: TGTGCCAGCAGCCGGAATAGCGGGAGTGGGTACACAGATACGCAGTATTTT. As protein: CASSRNSGSGYTDTQYF.

The J gene is TRBJ1-4, the V gene TRBV21-1; TRBD1 is the table's D call, not checked against the DNA. TRBV21-1 is deemed a pseudogene. The CDR3 spans 14 residues. In DNA form, the CDR3 reads TGTGCCAGCAGCCCTGGACAGACCCATGAAAAACTGTTTTTT. As protein: CASSPGQTHEKLFF.

This CDR3 is CASSVDGLAGVLDTQYF. In DNA form, the CDR3 reads TGTGCCAGCAGCGTAGATGGACTAGCGGGAGTCTTGGATACGCAGTATTTT. The chain joins TRBV9 to TRBJ2-3, with 13 positions matching TRBD2. J was trimmed by 6 bases and V by 0 bases; bases with no gene match: 7. The CDR3 runs to 17 residues. Germline CDR1 SGDLS, CDR2 YYNGEE. The full variable domain, with the rest looked up from reference TRBV9 and TRBJ2-3, is DSGVTQTPKHLITATGQRVTLRCSPRSGDLSVYWYQQSLDQGLQFLIQYYNGEERAKGNILERFSAQQFPDLHSELNLSSLELGDSALYFCASSVDGLAGVLDTQYFGPGTRLTVL.

V and J are TRBV10-3 and TRBJ2-7; TRBD1 agrees at 8 bases. CDR3 size: 14 residues. CDR1 ENHRY and CDR2 SYGVKD come from the germline V gene. The V and J ends lost 6 bases and 5 bases, in that order; junction bases with no gene match: 9. The CDR3 nucleotides are TGTGCCATCAGCAAAGAGGACAGGGAGCACGAGCAGTACTTC. Amino acids: CAISKEDREHEQYF.

The chain recombines TRBV7-7 with TRBJ2-7, with 7 bases lining up with TRBD1. Germline V gene sequence: CDR1 SSHAT, CDR2 FNYEAQ (reference sequence). J gave up 3 bases and V 4 bases, and 18 bases lay outside the gene matches. CDR3 size: 18 residues. DNA of the CDR3: TGTGCCAGCAGCTCGCCCCCCTCATCCGGGACAGTGCACTACGAGCAGTACTTC. It encodes CASSSPPSSGTVHYEQYF.

This clone was seen just once. The chain combines TRBV19 with TRBJ2-2; TRBD1 might be the D (5 bases). The CDR3 length is 15 residues. Trimming left V 8 bases short and J 4 bases short, with 17 bases between. Germline CDR1 LNHDA, CDR2 SQIVND (reference sequence). CDR3 nucleotide sequence: TGTGCCAGTTCGGGCAAGCAGGGCCGCACCGGGGAGCTGTTTTTT. Translating gives CASSGKQGRTGELFF.

This clone came up a few times. The chain recombines TRBV18 with TRBJ1-5; 7 nucleotides match TRBD1. Germline CDR1 and CDR2: KGHSH and LQKENI. The CDR3 spans 14 residues. V lost 3 bases, J lost 2 bases, and 1 base stayed unmatched. The CDR3 loop reads CASSPQGGNQPQHF. CDR3 bases: TGTGCCAGCTCACCTCAGGGGGGCAATCAGCCCCAGCATTTT.

This chain connects TRBV30 to TRBJ2-7; possible D gene TRBD1, 6 bases. The CDR3 runs to 13 residues. Germline CDR1 and CDR2: GTSNPN and SVGIG (reference sequence). V lost 8 bases to trimming and J lost 0 bases, with 14 bases between them. The CDR3 nucleotides are TGTGCCGCAAAAGGGGGTATCTCCTACGAGCAGTACTTC. Its translation: CAAKGGISYEQYF.

This chain links TRBV7-8 with TRBJ1-5; D is unresolved. Germline V gene data show CDR1 as SGHVS and CDR2 as FQNEAQ. The CDR3 spans 16 residues. V was pared by 1 base and J by 0 bases, with 10 bases between. CDR3 bases: TGTGCCAGCAGCTTAGGTTCCAGATATAGCAATCAGCCCCAGCATTTT. Amino acids: CASSLGSRYSNQPQHF.

A few counts support this clone. The rearrangement uses TRBV5-1 and TRBJ2-7, with D possibly being TRBD1 (6 bases). The CDR3 extends over 15 amino acids. Trimming pared 1 base from V and 2 bases from J, leaving 13 bases between. CDR1 and CDR2 from the germline V gene are SGHRS and YFSETQ. CDR3 sequence (DNA): TGCGCCAGCAGCTTGCAGCAGGGGATGCCCTACGAGCAGTACTTC. Encoded protein: CASSLQQGMPYEQYF.

V gene TRBV19 combines with J gene TRBJ1-2; the match to TRBD1 covers 9 bases. Germline CDR1 and CDR2: LNHDA and SQIVND (reference sequence). There are 16 residues in the CDR3. Germline trimming cut 8 bases from V and 1 base from J; bases unmatched to any gene: 11. CDR3 sequence (DNA): TGTGCCAGTCGGGGACAGGGAAAGGGCAATAACTATGGCTACACCTTC. Its protein is CASRGQGKGNNYGYTF.